The 18 T cell receptor beta chains given below trace back to one sample, sequenced in a study of blood T cell repertoires in COVID-19 (dated by TCRdb to between 2020 and 2021). Preparation of the library involved the immunoSEQ multiplex PCR assay. Entries here come from immuneACCESS through TCRdb and include only in-frame sequences with V and J called. Some clones fail to appear in such tables; in the studies checked, an unresolved V gene covers under half of the shortfall, and the cause of the remainder is unknown. The sample table contains over 250,000 clones; only one count was recorded for over 75% of them. Jointly, the top ten make up roughly 1.1% of the sample. The sample consisted of PBMCs or T cells enriched from blood (not recorded which). The receptors were gathered from a woman younger than 45 who had recovered from COVID-19.

This chain connects TRBV7-2 to TRBJ2-5, with TRBD2 matching over 7 bases. This CDR3 contains 14 residues. J lost 3 bases, V lost 2 bases, and 3 bases had no gene match. Germline V CDR1 and CDR2: SGHTA, FQGNSA. This CDR3 reads CASSLMAGEETQYF. The CDR3 DNA sequence: TGTGCCAGCAGCTTAATGGCGGGAGAAGAGACCCAGTACTTC. The whole variable domain, filled in from reference TRBV7-2 and TRBJ2-5, reads GAGVSQSPSNKVTEKGKDVELRCDPISGHTALYWYRQSLGQGLEFLIYFQGNSAPDKSGLPSDRFSAERTGGSVSTLTIQRTQQEDSAVYLCASSLMAGEETQYFGPGTRLLVL.

The rearrangement uses TRBV16 and TRBJ1-5; 7 bases map to TRBD1. There are 14 residues in the CDR3. J lost 7 bases, V lost 6 bases, and 9 bases had no gene match. Germline assignment: CDR1 KGHSY and CDR2 FQNENV. The DNA for the CDR3 is TGTGCCAGCAGTCCGGGACAGACAAGCCAGCCCCAGCATTTT. It is translated as CASSPGQTSQPQHF.

J is TRBJ2-3 and V is TRBV29-1; a weak D match, TRBD2 (7 bases). The CDR3 runs 15 residues. The germline V gene encodes CDR1 SQVTM and CDR2 ANQGSEA. The V end was cut by 4 bases, the J end by 4 bases, with 18 bases between. CDR3 nucleotides: TGCAGCGTTGGAGGGTCGGGGGGCCTTGCAGATACGCAGTATTTT. Protein: CSVGGSGGLADTQYF.

The CDR3: CASSPGMNNEQFF. Written as DNA, the CDR3 is TGTGCCAGCAGCCCCGGGATGAACAATGAGCAGTTCTTC. The rearrangement joins TRBV6-2 or TRBV6-3 to TRBJ2-1, with a tentative D call TRBD2 (5 bases). The germline V and J ends were trimmed by 6 bases and 5 bases, with 11 bases remaining between them. The V gene's germline CDR1 is MNHEY and CDR2 SVGEGT. This CDR3 region has 13 residues.

This chain joins TRBV15 and TRBJ1-1; 7 bases align to TRBD1. This CDR3 region has 16 residues. Germline loops: CDR1 LNHNV, CDR2 YYDKDF (reference sequence). With V trimmed by 7 bases and J by 2 bases, 13 bases remained unmatched. The CDR3 reads CATIHLDRFLNTEAFF. The CDR3 DNA follows: TGTGCCACCATCCACCTGGACAGGTTCCTTAACACTGAAGCTTTCTTT. Looking up the rest from reference TRBV15 and TRBJ1-1 gives the full variable domain: DAMVIQNPRYQVTQFGKPVTLSCSQTLNHNVMYWYQQKSSQAPKLLFHYYDKDFNNEADTPDNFQSRRPNTSFCFLDIRSPGLGDTAMYLCATIHLDRFLNTEAFFGQGTRLTVV.

This chain links TRBV7-2 with TRBJ1-6; the match to TRBD1 covers 10 bases. V lost 1 base to trimming and J lost 10 bases; unmatched junction nucleotides: 4. Germline CDR1 reads SGHTA; CDR2 reads FQGNSA. This CDR3 contains 15 residues. The CDR3 protein is CASSLGGTGASPLHF. As DNA, the CDR3 is TGTGCCAGCAGCTTAGGCGGGACAGGGGCCTCACCCCTCCACTTT.

The chain is built from TRBV28 and TRBJ2-1, with D maybe TRBD1 (6 bases). Germline loops: CDR1 MDHEN, CDR2 SYDVKM. Deletions cut 7 bases from V and 3 bases from J, with 13 bases between. CDR3 length equals 14 residues. CDR3 region: CASTSRGHYNEQFF. DNA for the CDR3: TGTGCCAGCACCTCTAGGGGACACTACAATGAGCAGTTCTTC.

The gene calls are TRBV3-1 (or the pseudogene TRBV3-2) and TRBJ1-2, with a weak D call TRBD1 (5 bases). V was clipped by 4 bases and J by 4 bases, with 7 bases between them. Germline lookup yields CDR1 LGHDT and CDR2 YNNKEL (reference sequence). CDR3 length equals 12 residues. The chain's CDR3 is CASSRRGYGYTF. CDR3 DNA: TGTGCCAGCAGCCGGAGGGGCTATGGCTACACCTTC.

This rearrangement joins TRBV19 to TRBJ1-2; the D gene is possibly TRBD1 (5 bases). The CDR3 sequence is 14 residues long. V was shortened by 1 base and J by 8 bases, with 14 bases between the two germline ends. Germline V gene data show CDR1 as LNHDA and CDR2 as SQIVND (reference sequence). The DNA for the CDR3 is TGTGCCAGTAGTATAGGAGGACACGATTGGGGCTACACCTTC. Its translation is CASSIGGHDWGYTF.

In the case of this clone: A junction boundary mismatches the germline segment, possibly from a read error. V is TRBV7-7 and J is TRBJ2-5; TRBD1 matches 10 bases. The V gene's germline CDR1 is SSHAT and CDR2 FNYEAQ (reference sequence). CDR3 length equals 15 residues. DNA of the CDR3: TGTGCTAGCAGCTCGGGACAGGGGTTGACGGAGACCCAGTACTTC. It is translated as CASSSGQGLTETQYF.

The chain recombines TRBV4-1 with TRBJ2-7; 10 bases are a match to TRBD1. After removal of 1 base from V and 6 bases from J, the junction contained 6 bases not matched to a gene. The length of the CDR3 is 15 residues. Germline CDR1 reads MGHRA; CDR2 reads YSYEKL. CDR3 nucleotides: TGCGCCAGCAGCCAAGGGGACAGGGGCTTGCTCGAGCAGTACTTC. Its translation is CASSQGDRGLLEQYF.

This clone was found once. V usage is TRBV18 and J usage is TRBJ1-1; a weak D match, TRBD1 (5 bases). Trimming took 6 bases from V and 1 from J, leaving 27 bases between them. Germline V gene data show CDR1 as KGHSH and CDR2 as LQKENI. This CDR3 has 19 residues. The CDR3 reads CASSPTTTARGTKNTEAFF. CDR3 nucleotides: TGTGCCAGCTCCCCTACCACAACGGCGCGCGGGACCAAGAACACTGAAGCTTTCTTT. The variable domain in full, completed from reference TRBV18 and TRBJ1-1, reads NAGVMQNPRHLVRRRGQEARLRCSPMKGHSHVYWYRQLPEEGLKFMVYLQKENIIDESGMPKERFSAEFPKEGPSILRIQQVVRGDSAAYFCASSPTTTARGTKNTEAFFGQGTRLTVV.

The chain has TRBV5-6 and TRBJ1-1, with 7 bases aligning to TRBD1. Germline V gives CDR1 SGHDT, CDR2 YYEEEE. This CDR3 contains 13 residues. V trimming: 5 bases; J trimming: 5 bases; junction bases outside the gene matches: 6. CDR3 DNA sequence: TGTGCCAGCAGTACAGGGGCGGGGACTGAAGCTTTCTTT. Its protein product is CASSTGAGTEAFF.

V and J are TRBV7-3 and TRBJ1-1; a weak D match, TRBD1 (5 bases). The CDR3 runs 13 residues. Germline lookup yields CDR1 SGHTA and CDR2 FQGTGA. V lost 5 bases and J 6 bases, leaving 13 bases between the germline ends. CDR3 in amino acids: CASSHGGLAEAFF. CDR3 in DNA: TGTGCCAGCAGCCATGGGGGGTTGGCTGAAGCTTTCTTT.

The rearrangement uses TRBV27 and TRBJ1-6; D call uncertain. Trimming left V 7 bases short and J 0 bases short, with 10 bases between. The V gene's germline CDR1 is MNHEY and CDR2 SMNVEV (reference sequence). The length of the CDR3 is 15 residues. CDR3 bases: TGTGCCAGCAAACAGTCCACCTCCTATAATTCACCCCTCCACTTT. Amino acids: CASKQSTSYNSPLHF.

Comments on this clone: Other DNA sequences in this specimen translate into the identical CDR3. V is TRBV7-2 and J is TRBJ2-1; TRBD2 aligns across 14 bases. The V gene's germline CDR1 is SGHTA and CDR2 FQGNSA. The CDR3 totals 17 residues. After removal of 1 base from V and 9 bases from J, the junction contained 8 bases not matched to a gene. The CDR3 DNA is TGTGCCAGCAGCTTAGGGGCCGGGACTAGCGGGAGAAGTGAGCAGTTCTTC. Its protein is CASSLGAGTSGRSEQFF.

The V call is TRBV6-1, the J call TRBJ2-5; 9 positions agree with TRBD1. The CDR3 totals 16 residues. Germline V gives CDR1 MNHNS, CDR2 SASEGT. J lost 5 bases, V lost 1 base, and 8 bases had no gene match. The CDR3 protein is CASSEGSGTGRETQYF. The CDR3 DNA is TGTGCCAGCAGTGAAGGGTCGGGGACAGGGCGGGAGACCCAGTACTTC.

This clone was seen only once. This chain connects TRBV4-3 to TRBJ1-5, with TRBD1 identical over 8 bases. The CDR3 extends over 20 amino acids. Germline CDR1 reads LGHNA; CDR2 reads YSLEER. V lost 0 bases to trimming and J lost 0 bases; unmatched junction nucleotides: 13. The CDR3 protein is CASSQDQIRTGHYSNQPQHF. In DNA form, the CDR3 reads TGCGCCAGCAGCCAAGATCAAATCCGGACAGGGCATTATAGCAATCAGCCCCAGCATTTT.